The 15 T cell receptor beta chains reported below all come from one sample, sequenced in a study of blood T cell repertoires in COVID-19. The repertoire was sequenced with immunoSEQ multiplex PCR; TCRdb's copy has only in-frame clones and lacks some. The sample contains around 140,000 clones, around 87% of which appear only once. The specimen sequenced was peripheral blood. The receptor set was obtained from a man aged 45-60 years who had recovered from COVID-19.

The chain has TRBV10-1 and TRBJ2-2; TRBD1 matches 8 bases. The germline V gene encodes CDR1 WNHNN and CDR2 SYGVQD (reference sequence). With V trimmed by 8 bases and J by 6 bases, 14 bases remained unmatched. The CDR3 runs 16 residues. CDR3 sequence: CASPNPGGATPGELFF. In DNA form, the CDR3 reads TGCGCCAGCCCAAACCCAGGGGGCGCGACCCCCGGGGAGCTGTTTTTT.

CDR3 nucleotide sequence: TGTGCCAGTAGTCCGGGCTCTGGGGCCAACGTCCTGACTTTC. Translated, it gives CASSPGSGANVLTF. The rearrangement joins TRBV19 to TRBJ2-6, with D unclear. CDR3 size: 14 residues. V was clipped by 5 bases and J by 0 bases, with 5 bases between them. The germline gives CDR1 LNHDA, CDR2 SQIVND (reference sequence). The variable domain in full, completed from reference TRBV19 and TRBJ2-6, reads DGGITQSPKYLFRKEGQNVTLSCEQNLNHDAMYWYRQDPGQGLRLIYYSQIVNDFQKGDIAEGYSVSREKKESFPLTVTSAQKNPTAFYLCASSPGSGANVLTFGAGSRLTVL.

The V call is TRBV15, the J call TRBJ1-1; 8 nucleotides match TRBD1. The V and J ends lost 0 bases and 4 bases, in that order; junction bases with no gene match: 7. This CDR3 spans 16 amino acids. Germline V gene lookup returns CDR1 LNHNV and CDR2 YYDKDF (reference sequence). This chain's CDR3 is CATSRDHTGGFTEAFF. The CDR3 nucleotides read TGTGCCACCAGCAGAGATCACACAGGGGGGTTCACTGAAGCTTTCTTT.

This clone was counted once. The gene calls are TRBV6-6 and TRBJ1-2; 7 bases are shared with TRBD1. CDR1 is MNHNY, CDR2 SVGAGI, per germline (reference sequence). The trim removed 8 bases at V and 0 bases at J, leaving 9 bases unmatched. The CDR3 has 15 residues. CDR3 DNA: TGTGCCAGCCGACGGACAGGACTTTCTAACTATGGCTACACCTTC. It yields the protein CASRRTGLSNYGYTF.

V is TRBV5-6 and J is TRBJ2-5; no firm D call. From germline, CDR1 is SGHDT and CDR2 YYEEEE. The CDR3 extends over 13 amino acids. V lost 3 bases and J lost 1, with 7 bases in between. The CDR3 sequence is CASSSNPQETQYF. DNA for the CDR3: TGTGCCAGCAGCTCTAACCCCCAAGAGACCCAGTACTTC.

The V and J genes are TRBV4-3 and TRBJ1-3; TRBD1 matches 8 bases. CDR3 length: 16 amino acids. Germline loops: CDR1 LGHNA, CDR2 YSLEER. The V segment lost 2 bases and the J segment 2 bases; nucleotides outside the gene matches: 5. CDR3 region: CASSQTPQGAGNTIYF. The DNA for the CDR3 is TGCGCCAGCAGCCAAACCCCACAGGGGGCTGGAAACACCATATATTTT.

V is TRBV7-9 and J is TRBJ2-1, with TRBD2 matching over 8 bases. With 8 bases clipped from V and 7 bases from J, the junction kept 7 bases outside the gene matches. Germline-derived CDR1 and CDR2 are SEHNR and FQNEAQ (reference sequence). The CDR3 has 13 residues. The CDR3 region has the DNA TGTGCCAGCCACACGGGAGGGGGGAATGAGCAGTTCTTC. Its protein product is CASHTGGGNEQFF. Looking up the rest from reference TRBV7-9 and TRBJ2-1 gives the full variable domain: DTGVSQNPRHKITKRGQNVTFRCDPISEHNRLYWYRQTLGQGPEFLTYFQNEAQLEKSRLLSDRFSAERPKGSFSTLEIQRTEQGDSAMYLCASHTGGGNEQFFGPGTRLTVL.

This sequence joins TRBV6-2 or TRBV6-3 and TRBJ2-3; 8 bases match TRBD2. Trimming took 2 bases from V and 2 from J; bases not matched to a gene: 9. The CDR3 has 17 residues. The V gene's germline CDR1 is MNHEY and CDR2 SVGEGT. CDR3 sequence: CASSYGGDSGATDTQYF. The CDR3, as DNA: TGTGCCAGCAGTTACGGCGGGGATAGCGGGGCCACAGATACGCAGTATTTT.

The V gene is TRBV11-3, the J gene TRBJ2-1; TRBD2 matches at 9 bases. The CDR3 runs 15 residues. Germline V CDR1 and CDR2: SGHNT, YENEEA. The ends lost 3 bases at V and 9 bases at J; junction bases unmatched: 9. This chain's CDR3 is CASSFSAGGAVEQFF. In DNA, the CDR3 is TGTGCCAGCAGCTTCAGTGCGGGGGGGGCCGTTGAGCAGTTCTTC.

The J gene is TRBJ1-2, the V gene TRBV5-1; TRBD1 matches at 7 bases. Trimming took 0 bases from V and 9 from J; bases not matched to a gene: 8. CDR1 and CDR2 (germline): SGHRS, YFSETQ. This CDR3 is 14 amino acids long. The CDR3 spells CASSLALGGSRYTF. The CDR3 DNA reads as TGCGCCAGCAGCTTGGCCCTAGGGGGCTCGCGCTACACCTTC. The full variable domain, completed using reference TRBV5-1 and TRBJ1-2, is KAGVTQTPRYLIKTRGQQVTLSCSPISGHRSVSWYQQTPGQGLQFLFEYFSETQRNKGNFPGRFSGRQFSNSRSEMNVSTLELGDSALYLCASSLALGGSRYTFGSGTRLTVV.

The chain carries TRBV11-1 and TRBJ2-1; 8 positions match TRBD1. V lost 2 bases and J lost 8; bases outside the gene matches: 5. Germline lookup yields CDR1 SGHAT and CDR2 FQDESV (reference sequence). The CDR3 extends over 14 amino acids. CDR3 amino acids: CASSLPGGQYEQFF. In DNA form, the CDR3 reads TGTGCCAGCAGCTTACCAGGGGGCCAGTATGAGCAGTTCTTC.

The chain links TRBV5-6 to TRBJ2-2; 8 bases are shared with TRBD1. CDR3 size: 15 residues. Looked up from germline, CDR1 is SGHDT and CDR2 is YYEEEE. Losses at the gene ends were 4 bases for V and 4 bases for J; bases not matched to a gene: 6. CDR3 residues: CASSRQGLTTGELFF. As DNA, the CDR3 is TGTGCCAGCAGCAGACAGGGGCTGACCACCGGGGAGCTGTTTTTT.

The gene calls are TRBV29-1 and TRBJ2-3; TRBD2 agrees at 9 bases. The J segment lost 3 bases and the V segment lost 2 bases, leaving 6 bases of the junction unmatched. This CDR3 is built from 15 residues. CDR1 is SQVTM, CDR2 ANQGSEA, per germline. CDR3 in DNA: TGCAGCGTTGAACCCCTAGCGGGGACGACAGATACGCAGTATTTT. It is translated as CSVEPLAGTTDTQYF.

Regarding this clone: At the DNA level, this CDR3 is encoded by other sequences in the same sample as well. V and J are TRBV11-2 and TRBJ2-1; D might be TRBD2 (6 bases). Trimming pared 3 bases from V and 3 bases from J, leaving 6 bases between. CDR1 and CDR2 (germline): SGHAT, FQNNGV. The CDR3 sequence is 13 residues long. The CDR3 nucleotides are TGTGCCAGCAGCTTGGGGGGCTACAATGAGCAGTTCTTC. Amino acids: CASSLGGYNEQFF.

This chain joins TRBV5-5 and TRBJ2-6; D is unresolved. Trimming pared 1 base from V and 0 bases from J, leaving 11 bases between. Germline values: CDR1 SGHKS, CDR2 YYEKEE (reference sequence). This CDR3 region has 17 residues. CDR3 residues: CASSLMVGASGANVLTF. The DNA for the CDR3 is TGTGCCAGCAGCTTGATGGTCGGAGCCTCTGGGGCCAACGTCCTGACTTTC.